This T cell receptor (beta chain) was profiled in a study of blood T cells in healthy people across ages. Primed by a sample-barcoded 5' primer and a J-beta primer mix, a second PCR proceeded for roughly 7 to 11 cycles. Each CDR3 protein gets one entry after TCRdb re-called the 5' RACE reads with MiXCR. This sample has more than 650,000 distinct CDR3 sequences, with 20% to 25% found just once. Study conclusions and caveats: Higher diversity and more naive CD4+ cells were features of long-lived donors, compared to aged donors. Diversity figures derived from one million T cells were judged to underestimate the true value.

With regard to this clonotype: Its specificity is not known.

Drawing of peripheral blood yielded roughly 9.3 milliliters from each donor. V was cut by 1 base and J by 8 bases, with 16 bases left in between. Per the germline V gene, CDR1 is SGHTA and CDR2 is FQGNSA. The CDR3 contains 15 residues. The sample comprised blood. This TCR derives from a man in his 70s in good health. The chain employs TRBV7-2 and TRBJ2-3, with D possibly being TRBD2 (6 bases). This CDR3 is CASSLVLAGGRTQYF. The CDR3 DNA reads TGTGCCAGCAGCTTAGTACTAGCCGGAGGTCGTACGCAGTATTTT.